These 23 T cell receptor beta chains were all obtained from the same sample, sequenced in a study of T cells after yellow fever vaccination. Each CDR3 protein gets one entry after TCRdb re-called the 5' RACE reads with MiXCR. In the table there are around 590,000 distinct CDR3 sequences, more than 9% of which are singletons. This sample comprised PBMCs, obtained on the day of the yellow fever booster vaccination. Receptors originate from a man in his thirties or forties who received the YFV17D yellow fever vaccine.

Only a few counts were recorded for this clonotype. The chain has TRBV11-2 and TRBJ2-7, with a tentative D call TRBD1 (5 bases). Germline V gene sequence: CDR1 SGHAT, CDR2 FQNNGV. The CDR3 extends over 14 amino acids. Trimming pared 3 bases from V and 6 bases from J, leaving 15 bases between. CDR3 protein: CASSFGDQRGEQYF. DNA for the CDR3: TGTGCCAGCAGCTTCGGCGACCAAAGGGGCGAGCAGTACTTC.

The chain carries TRBV27 and TRBJ2-1; 11 nucleotides align to TRBD1. This CDR3 has 16 residues. With 2 bases clipped from V and 3 bases from J, the junction kept 3 bases outside the gene matches. The germline gives CDR1 MNHEY, CDR2 SMNVEV (reference sequence). CDR3 sequence reads: CASSLRGQGGYNEQFF. Here the CDR3 DNA reads TGTGCCAGCAGTTTACGGGGACAGGGGGGCTACAATGAGCAGTTCTTC.

The chain carries TRBV29-1 and TRBJ1-1; no clear D. V was trimmed by 4 bases and J by 4 bases, leaving 13 bases between them. CDR1 is SQVTM and CDR2 is ANQGSEA in the germline V gene. The CDR3 length is 13 residues. In DNA, the CDR3 is TGCAGCGTTGTTGAGGGTTTAGGCACTGAAGCTTTCTTT. This codes for CSVVEGLGTEAFF.

This clonotype was picked up a small number of times. The V and J genes are TRBV7-2 and TRBJ2-3, with 10 bases lining up with TRBD2. The CDR3 length is 15 residues. Germline V gene data show CDR1 as SGHTA and CDR2 as FQGNSA. Trimming took 5 bases from V and 4 from J; bases not matched to a gene: 6. The CDR3 DNA reads as TGTGCCAGCAGCCGAGCGGGAGGGTTGGCAGATACGCAGTATTTT. As protein: CASSRAGGLADTQYF.

The chain employs TRBV27 and TRBJ2-7; a weak D match, TRBD2 (5 bases). The germline V and J ends were trimmed by 6 bases and 2 bases, with 17 bases remaining between them. Per germline, CDR1 MNHEY and CDR2 SMNVEV (reference sequence). This CDR3 spans 15 amino acids. The CDR3 DNA sequence: TGTGCCAGCAGAGACTCTAGCTGGCCCACCTACGAGCAGTACTTC. It is translated as CASRDSSWPTYEQYF.

Only a few counts were recorded for this clonotype. This chain connects TRBV7-9 to TRBJ2-2; D remains unclear. CDR3 length equals 13 residues. V was pared by 5 bases and J by 4 bases, with 8 bases between. Germline V gives CDR1 SEHNR, CDR2 FQNEAQ (reference sequence). CDR3 in DNA: TGTGCCAGCAGCCCCCACGGCACCGGGGAGCTGTTTTTT. This gives the protein CASSPHGTGELFF.

The chain is built from TRBV25-1 and TRBJ2-3, with 9 bases aligning to TRBD2. V lost 6 bases to trimming and J lost 6 bases; unmatched junction nucleotides: 10. CDR1 and CDR2 from the germline V gene are MGHDK and SYGVNS. This CDR3 is 15 amino acids long. The CDR3 protein is CASRSSGGRVDTQYF. The CDR3 DNA reads TGTGCCAGCAGGAGTAGCGGGGGACGGGTTGATACGCAGTATTTT. The full variable domain, its missing parts supplied by reference TRBV25-1 and TRBJ2-3, is EADIYQTPRYLVIGTGKKITLECSQTMGHDKMYWYQQDPGMELHLIHYSYGVNSTEKGDLSSESTVSRIRTEHFPLTLESARPSHTSQYLCASRSSGGRVDTQYFGPGTRLTVL.

The table lists this clonotype with a count of one. CDR3 coding DNA: TGCAGTGCCTCAGACGGGGGGAGCACAGATACGCAGTATTTT. Its protein product is CSASDGGSTDTQYF. This chain links TRBV20-1 with TRBJ2-3; the match to TRBD2 covers 7 bases. V gave up 6 bases and J gave up 0 bases; unmatched junction bases: 6. The CDR3 covers 14 residues. The germline V gene encodes CDR1 DFQATT and CDR2 SNEGSKA (reference sequence).

J is TRBJ2-2 and V is TRBV7-9; 8 bases line up with TRBD2. The ends lost 5 bases at V and 9 bases at J; junction bases unmatched: 14. This CDR3 has 16 amino acids. The germline V gene has CDR1 SEHNR and CDR2 FQNEAQ (reference sequence). The CDR3 bases are TGTGCCAGCAGCACCTCCGGCGGGGGGCGCGTACGGGAGCTGTTTTTT. It is translated as CASSTSGGGRVRELFF.

The chain is built from TRBV20-1 and TRBJ1-5; D call uncertain. Germline lookup yields CDR1 DFQATT and CDR2 SNEGSKA (reference sequence). The CDR3 totals 15 residues. Trimming took off 6 bases at V and 2 bases at J, with 17 bases between the two ends. In DNA form, the CDR3 reads TGCAGTGCCCTGGACGTACTTTCGGGCAATCAGCCCCAGCATTTT. Translation gives CSALDVLSGNQPQHF.

This clonotype was seen more than once but under ten times. The chain is built from TRBV7-2 and TRBJ2-5; 7 bases align to TRBD2. Germline lookup yields CDR1 SGHTA and CDR2 FQGNSA. Trimming took 1 base from V and 5 from J; bases not matched to a gene: 4. CDR3 length equals 14 residues. CDR3 DNA: TGTGCCAGCAGCTTAGGCAGGGAGGGCGAGACCCAGTACTTC. It translates to CASSLGREGETQYF.

A remark on this clonotype: One junction end disagrees with the germline gene, perhaps due to a read error. The chain combines TRBV7-2 with TRBJ1-1; D gene ambiguous. Looked up from germline, CDR1 is SGHTA and CDR2 is FQGNSA. The CDR3 contains 15 residues. The CDR3 protein is CASSLVYSPNTEVFF. DNA for the CDR3: TGTGCCAGCAGCTTAGTGTACAGCCCTAACACTGAAGTTTTCTTT.

The CDR3 region is CSAADRALRSQHF. The CDR3 bases are TGCAGTGCTGCCGACAGGGCCCTTCGGTCCCAGCATTTT. The chain combines TRBV20-1 with TRBJ1-5, with 7 bases lining up with TRBD1. V lost 5 bases, J lost 11 bases, and 12 bases stayed unmatched. Germline CDR1 is DFQATT and CDR2 is SNEGSKA (reference sequence). The CDR3 covers 13 residues.

The chain employs TRBV14 and TRBJ2-1; D gene unclear. The ends were cut back, 3 bases at V and 9 bases at J, with 15 bases in the middle. CDR1 and CDR2 from the germline V gene are SGHDN and FVKESK. The CDR3 extends over 14 amino acids. The CDR3 DNA follows: TGTGCCAGCAGCCATACCCCCAGCGCCGCTGAGCAGTTCTTC. Protein: CASSHTPSAAEQFF. Full variable domain (outside the CDR3, taken from reference TRBV14 and TRBJ2-1): EAGVTQFPSHSVIEKGQTVTLRCDPISGHDNLYWYRRVMGKEIKFLLHFVKESKQDESGMPNNRFLAERTGGTYSTLKVQPAELEDSGVYFCASSHTPSAAEQFFGPGTRLTVL.

This clonotype appeared a few times. This chain links TRBV6-1 with TRBJ1-1, with no clear D. There are 14 residues in the CDR3. In germline, CDR1 is MNHNS, CDR2 SASEGT. V lost 6 bases and J lost 2, with 13 bases in between. The CDR3 nucleotides are TGTGCCAGCAGCTCTAGGACCCTAAACACTGAAGCTTTCTTT. Protein sequence: CASSSRTLNTEAFF.

This rearrangement joins TRBV28 to TRBJ1-1, with TRBD1 identical over 9 bases. This CDR3 is 16 amino acids long. Germline CDR1 MDHEN, CDR2 SYDVKM. The junction had 7 bases not matched to a gene; V was cut back by 5 bases and J by 0 bases. The CDR3 DNA reads TGTGCCAGCAGTCTCCCGGGACAGGGCATGAACACTGAAGCTTTCTTT. Translated: CASSLPGQGMNTEAFF.

This clonotype was seen a handful of times. The chain uses TRBV7-2 and TRBJ2-7; the D is unclear. Germline lookup yields CDR1 SGHTA and CDR2 FQGNSA. V was shortened by 2 bases and J by 6 bases, with 11 bases between the two germline ends. The CDR3 sequence is 13 residues long. As DNA, the CDR3 is TGTGCCAGCAGCTTATTACTGGTGTTCGAGCAGTACTTC. Encoded protein: CASSLLLVFEQYF.

The chain employs TRBV28 and TRBJ2-5; 10 bases fit TRBD2. Per germline, CDR1 MDHEN and CDR2 SYDVKM. Trimming took 6 bases from V and 4 from J; bases not matched to a gene: 5. CDR3 length equals 14 residues. CDR3 nucleotide sequence: TGTGCCAGCAGGGCTAGCGGGAGTCGAGAGACCCAGTACTTC. Translated, it gives CASRASGSRETQYF. The whole variable domain, remainder taken from reference TRBV28 and TRBJ2-5, is DVKVTQSSRYLVKRTGEKVFLECVQDMDHENMFWYRQDPGLGLRLIYFSYDVKMKEKGDIPEGYSVSREKKERFSLILESASTNQTSMYLCASRASGSRETQYFGPGTRLLVL.

This clonotype was recorded many times. The V gene is TRBV18, the J gene TRBJ2-1; 11 bases match TRBD2. This CDR3 spans 16 amino acids. With 4 bases clipped from V and 6 bases from J, the junction kept 8 bases outside the gene matches. Germline V gene data show CDR1 as KGHSH and CDR2 as LQKENI. As DNA, the CDR3 is TGTGCCAGCTCACGACTAGCGGGACAAGTTGGCAATGAGCAGTTCTTC. This gives the protein CASSRLAGQVGNEQFF.

The V and J genes are TRBV18 and TRBJ1-1; D ambiguous. The CDR3 covers 12 residues. Germline loops: CDR1 KGHSH, CDR2 LQKENI. V dropped 2 bases and J dropped 6 bases, with 7 bases sitting between them. In DNA, the CDR3 is TGTGCCAGCTCACCATATGGGGCTGAAGCTTTCTTT. As protein: CASSPYGAEAFF.

This clonotype showed up just a few times. This sequence joins TRBV20-1 and TRBJ2-3; D is undetermined. This CDR3 is built from 15 residues. The V end lost 5 bases, the J end lost 0 bases, and 15 bases lay between the germline ends. CDR1 is DFQATT, CDR2 SNEGSKA, per germline (reference sequence). The CDR3 bases are TGCAGTGCTCCACAAAAACCAACTAGCACAGATACGCAGTATTTT. Its translation is CSAPQKPTSTDTQYF.

The gene calls are TRBV9 and TRBJ2-1; D is possibly TRBD2 (6 bases). V lost 1 base and J 0 bases, leaving 14 bases between the germline ends. The CDR3 sequence is 17 residues long. Germline V gene data show CDR1 as SGDLS and CDR2 as YYNGEE. Here the CDR3 reads CASSVWERVSSYNEQFF. DNA of the CDR3: TGTGCCAGCAGCGTATGGGAGCGGGTGAGCTCCTACAATGAGCAGTTCTTC.

This clonotype has more than one count but fewer than ten. This chain connects TRBV6-5 to TRBJ2-7; TRBD1 aligns across 7 bases. CDR1 is MNHEY, CDR2 SVGAGI, per germline. After removal of 4 bases from V and 3 bases from J, the junction contained 12 bases not matched to a gene. The CDR3 is 16 residues long. The CDR3: CASSSTNRGLVYEQYF. CDR3 coding DNA: TGTGCCAGCAGTTCAACCAACAGGGGTCTGGTCTACGAGCAGTACTTC.